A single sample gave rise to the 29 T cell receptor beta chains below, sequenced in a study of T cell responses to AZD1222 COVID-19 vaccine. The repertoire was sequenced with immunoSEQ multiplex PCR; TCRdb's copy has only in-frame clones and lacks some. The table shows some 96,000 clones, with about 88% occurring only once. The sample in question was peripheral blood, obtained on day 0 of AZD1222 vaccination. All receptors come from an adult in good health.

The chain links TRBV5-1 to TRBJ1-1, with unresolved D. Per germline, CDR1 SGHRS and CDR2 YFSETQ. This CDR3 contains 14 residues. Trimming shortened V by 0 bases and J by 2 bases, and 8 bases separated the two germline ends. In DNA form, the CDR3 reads TGCGCCAGCAGCTTGGACCCGATAAACACTGAAGCTTTCTTT. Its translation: CASSLDPINTEAFF.

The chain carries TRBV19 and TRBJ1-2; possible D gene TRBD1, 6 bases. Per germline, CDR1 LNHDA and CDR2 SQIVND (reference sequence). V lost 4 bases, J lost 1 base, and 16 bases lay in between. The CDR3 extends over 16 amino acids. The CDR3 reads CASSTPGQGSNYGYTF. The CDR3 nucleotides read TGTGCCAGTAGTACCCCGGGGCAGGGGAGTAACTATGGCTACACCTTC.

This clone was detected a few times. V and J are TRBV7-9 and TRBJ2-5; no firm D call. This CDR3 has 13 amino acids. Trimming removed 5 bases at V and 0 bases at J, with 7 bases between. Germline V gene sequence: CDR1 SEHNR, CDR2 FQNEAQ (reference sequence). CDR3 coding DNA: TGTGCCAGCAGCCCCGACAACCAAGAGACCCAGTACTTC. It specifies CASSPDNQETQYF.

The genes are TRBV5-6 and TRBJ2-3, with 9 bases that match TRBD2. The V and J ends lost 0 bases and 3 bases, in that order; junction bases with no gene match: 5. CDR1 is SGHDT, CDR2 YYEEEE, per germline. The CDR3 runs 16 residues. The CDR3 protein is CASSLVRGGWTDTQYF. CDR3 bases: TGTGCCAGCAGCTTGGTGCGGGGGGGCTGGACAGATACGCAGTATTTT.

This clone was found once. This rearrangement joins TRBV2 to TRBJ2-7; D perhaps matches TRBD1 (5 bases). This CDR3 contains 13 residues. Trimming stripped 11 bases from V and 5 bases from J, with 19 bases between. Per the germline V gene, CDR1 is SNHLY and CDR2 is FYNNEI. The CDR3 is CAGALDAANEQYF. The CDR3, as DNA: TGTGCCGGGGCGTTGGACGCGGCAAACGAGCAGTACTTC.

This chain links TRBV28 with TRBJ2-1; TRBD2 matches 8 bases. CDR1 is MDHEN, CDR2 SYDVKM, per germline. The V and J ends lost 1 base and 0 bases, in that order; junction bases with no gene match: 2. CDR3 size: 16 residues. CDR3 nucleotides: TGTGCCAGCAGTTTATATAGCGGGGACTCCTACAATGAGCAGTTCTTC. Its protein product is CASSLYSGDSYNEQFF.

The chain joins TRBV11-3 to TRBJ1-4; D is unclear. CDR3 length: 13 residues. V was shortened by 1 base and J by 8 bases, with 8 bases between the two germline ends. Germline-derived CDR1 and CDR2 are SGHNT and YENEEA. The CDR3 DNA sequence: TGTGCCAGCAGCTTAGCCCTGGGGGAAAAACTGTTTTTT. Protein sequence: CASSLALGEKLFF.

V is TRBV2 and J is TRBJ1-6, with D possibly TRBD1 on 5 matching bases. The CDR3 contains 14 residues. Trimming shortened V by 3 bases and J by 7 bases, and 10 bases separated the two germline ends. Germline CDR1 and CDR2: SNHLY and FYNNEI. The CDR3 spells CASSDVGTNSPLHF. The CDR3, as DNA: TGTGCCAGCAGTGACGTGGGGACCAATTCACCCCTCCACTTT.

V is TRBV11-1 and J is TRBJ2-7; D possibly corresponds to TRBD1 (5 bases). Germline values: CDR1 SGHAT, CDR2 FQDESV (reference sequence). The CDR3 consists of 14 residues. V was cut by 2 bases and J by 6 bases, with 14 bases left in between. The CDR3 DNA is TGTGCCAGCAGCTTATCAGGGAATCGAGGCGAGCAGTACTTC. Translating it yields CASSLSGNRGEQYF.

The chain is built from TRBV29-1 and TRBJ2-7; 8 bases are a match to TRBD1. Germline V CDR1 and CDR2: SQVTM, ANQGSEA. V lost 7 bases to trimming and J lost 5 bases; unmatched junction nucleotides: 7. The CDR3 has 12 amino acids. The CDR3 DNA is TGCAGCGCCTTGGACAGGGTGGACGAGCAGTACTTC. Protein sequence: CSALDRVDEQYF.

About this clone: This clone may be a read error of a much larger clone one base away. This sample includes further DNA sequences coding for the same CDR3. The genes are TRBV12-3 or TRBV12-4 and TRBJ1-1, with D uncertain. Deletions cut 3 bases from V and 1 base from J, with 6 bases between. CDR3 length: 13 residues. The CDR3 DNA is TGTGCCAGCAGTTTGGGCCCGAACACTGAAGCTTTCTTT. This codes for CASSLGPNTEAFF.

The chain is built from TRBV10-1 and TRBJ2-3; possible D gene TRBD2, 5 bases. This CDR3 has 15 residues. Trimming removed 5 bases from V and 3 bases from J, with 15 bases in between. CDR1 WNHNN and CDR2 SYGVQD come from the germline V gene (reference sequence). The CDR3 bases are TGCGCCAGCAGTCGAGACGGACTCCCGACAGATACGCAGTATTTT. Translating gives CASSRDGLPTDTQYF.

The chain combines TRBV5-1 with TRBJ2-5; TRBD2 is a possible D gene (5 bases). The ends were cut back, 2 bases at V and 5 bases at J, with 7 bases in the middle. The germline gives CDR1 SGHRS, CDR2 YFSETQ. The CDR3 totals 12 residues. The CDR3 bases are TGCGCCAGCAGCTTAACGGGGGAGACCCAGTACTTC. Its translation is CASSLTGETQYF.

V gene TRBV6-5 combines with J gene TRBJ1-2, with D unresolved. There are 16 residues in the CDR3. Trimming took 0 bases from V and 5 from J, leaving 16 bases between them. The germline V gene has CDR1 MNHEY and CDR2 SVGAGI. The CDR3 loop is CASSYSSYGGLYGYTF. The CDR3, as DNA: TGTGCCAGCAGTTACTCGAGCTACGGCGGCCTGTATGGCTACACCTTC.

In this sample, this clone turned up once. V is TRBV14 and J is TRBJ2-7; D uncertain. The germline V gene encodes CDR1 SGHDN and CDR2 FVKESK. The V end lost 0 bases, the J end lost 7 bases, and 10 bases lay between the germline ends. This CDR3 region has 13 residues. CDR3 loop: CASSQDEDLEQYF. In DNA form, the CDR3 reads TGTGCCAGCAGCCAAGATGAGGACCTGGAGCAGTACTTC.

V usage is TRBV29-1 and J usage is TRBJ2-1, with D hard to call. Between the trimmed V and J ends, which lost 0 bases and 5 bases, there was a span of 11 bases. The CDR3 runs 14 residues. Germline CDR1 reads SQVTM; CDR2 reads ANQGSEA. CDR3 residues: CSVEDLGNHNEQFF. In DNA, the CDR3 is TGCAGCGTTGAAGATCTTGGCAACCACAATGAGCAGTTCTTC.

CDR3: CASSRGLSPETQYF. The CDR3 DNA sequence: TGTGCCAGCAGCAGGGGACTGTCCCCAGAGACCCAGTACTTC. V usage is TRBV7-2 and J usage is TRBJ2-5, with D possibly TRBD2 on 6 matching bases. Germline loops: CDR1 SGHTA, CDR2 FQGNSA. Trimming stripped 5 bases from V and 4 bases from J, with 14 bases between. The CDR3 has 14 residues.

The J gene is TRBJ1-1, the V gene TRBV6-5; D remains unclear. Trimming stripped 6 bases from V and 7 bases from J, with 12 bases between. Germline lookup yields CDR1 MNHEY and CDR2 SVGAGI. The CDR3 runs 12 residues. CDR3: CASRTGRHEAFF. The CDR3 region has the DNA TGTGCCAGCAGGACCGGACGGCATGAAGCTTTCTTT.

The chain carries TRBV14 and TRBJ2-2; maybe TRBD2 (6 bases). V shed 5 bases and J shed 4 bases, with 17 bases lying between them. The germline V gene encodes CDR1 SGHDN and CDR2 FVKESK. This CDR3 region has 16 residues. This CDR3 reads CASSTIPGLSTGELFF. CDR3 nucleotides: TGTGCCAGCAGCACTATACCGGGACTGAGCACCGGGGAGCTGTTTTTT.

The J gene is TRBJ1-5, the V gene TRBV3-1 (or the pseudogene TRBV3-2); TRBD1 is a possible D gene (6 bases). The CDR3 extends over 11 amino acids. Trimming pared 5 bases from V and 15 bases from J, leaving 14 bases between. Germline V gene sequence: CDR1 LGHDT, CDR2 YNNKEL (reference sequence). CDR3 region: CASSARTARHF. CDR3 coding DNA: TGTGCCAGCAGCGCACGGACAGCCCGGCATTTT.

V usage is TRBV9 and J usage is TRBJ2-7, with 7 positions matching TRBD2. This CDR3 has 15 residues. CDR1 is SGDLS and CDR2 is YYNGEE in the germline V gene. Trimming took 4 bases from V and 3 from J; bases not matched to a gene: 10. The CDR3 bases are TGTGCCAGCAGCCCCGGGGAGGGCAACAACTACGAGCAGTACTTC. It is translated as CASSPGEGNNYEQYF.

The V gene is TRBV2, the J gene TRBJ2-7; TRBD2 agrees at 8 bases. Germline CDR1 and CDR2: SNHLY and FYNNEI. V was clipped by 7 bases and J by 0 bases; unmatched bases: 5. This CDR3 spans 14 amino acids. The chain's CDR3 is CASIAGTTSYEQYF. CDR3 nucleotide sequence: TGTGCCAGCATAGCGGGGACAACCTCCTACGAGCAGTACTTC. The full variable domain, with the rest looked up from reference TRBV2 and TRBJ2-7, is EPEVTQTPSHQVTQMGQEVILRCVPISNHLYFYWYRQILGQKVEFLVSFYNNEISEKSEIFDDQFSVERPDGSNFTLKIRSTKLEDSAMYFCASIAGTTSYEQYFGPGTRLTVT.

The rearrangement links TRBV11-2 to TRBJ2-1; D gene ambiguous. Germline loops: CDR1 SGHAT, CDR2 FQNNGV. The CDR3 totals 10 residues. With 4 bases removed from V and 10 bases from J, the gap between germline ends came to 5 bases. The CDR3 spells CASSSNEQFF. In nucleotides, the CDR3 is TGTGCCAGCAGCTCAAACGAGCAGTTCTTC.

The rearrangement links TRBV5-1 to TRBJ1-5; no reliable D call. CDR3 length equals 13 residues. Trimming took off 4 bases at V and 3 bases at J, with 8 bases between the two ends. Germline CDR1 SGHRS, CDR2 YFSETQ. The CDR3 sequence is CASSPRPNQPQHF. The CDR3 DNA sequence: TGCGCCAGCAGCCCCCGTCCCAATCAGCCCCAGCATTTT.

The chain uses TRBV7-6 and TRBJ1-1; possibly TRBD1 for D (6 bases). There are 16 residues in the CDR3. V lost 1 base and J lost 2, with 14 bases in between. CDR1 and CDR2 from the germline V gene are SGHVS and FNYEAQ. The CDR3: CASSLGQGLFNTEAFF. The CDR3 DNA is TGTGCCAGCAGCTTAGGGCAGGGGCTATTCAACACTGAAGCTTTCTTT.

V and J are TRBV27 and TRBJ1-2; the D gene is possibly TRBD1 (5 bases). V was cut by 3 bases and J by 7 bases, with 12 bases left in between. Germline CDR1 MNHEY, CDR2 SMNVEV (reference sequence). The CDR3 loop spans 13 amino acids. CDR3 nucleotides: TGTGCCAGCAGTTTCTCAGGGATAGGTGGCTACACCTTC. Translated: CASSFSGIGGYTF.

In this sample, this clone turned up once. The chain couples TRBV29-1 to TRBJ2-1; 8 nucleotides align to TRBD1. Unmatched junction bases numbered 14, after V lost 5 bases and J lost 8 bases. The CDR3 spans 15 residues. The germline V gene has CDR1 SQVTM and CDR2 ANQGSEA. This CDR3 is CSVNDGTGVLDEQFF. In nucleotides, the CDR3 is TGCAGCGTTAATGACGGGACAGGAGTTTTGGATGAGCAGTTCTTC.

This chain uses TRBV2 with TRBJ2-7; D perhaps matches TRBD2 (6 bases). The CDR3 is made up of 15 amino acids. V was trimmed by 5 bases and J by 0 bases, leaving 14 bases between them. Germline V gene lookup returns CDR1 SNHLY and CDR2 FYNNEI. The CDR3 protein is CASSYRGTGSYEQYF. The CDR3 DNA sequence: TGTGCCAGCAGTTACCGCGGGACGGGCTCCTACGAGCAGTACTTC.

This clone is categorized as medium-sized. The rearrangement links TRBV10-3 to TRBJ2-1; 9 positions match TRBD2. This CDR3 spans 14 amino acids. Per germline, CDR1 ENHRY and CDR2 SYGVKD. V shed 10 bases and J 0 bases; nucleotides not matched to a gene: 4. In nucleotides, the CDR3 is TGTGCCACCCTAGCGGGACCCTCCTACAATGAGCAGTTCTTC. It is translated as CATLAGPSYNEQFF.